This section outlines one T cell receptor (beta chain) sequence together with its context. Primers included in the PCR were 60 Vbeta and 13 Jbeta primers. The protocol was immunoSEQ multiplex PCR, while the TCRdb copy is restricted to in-frame clones and leaves out a portion. The sample holds fewer than 150,000 clones; about 86% are singletons and the top ten take 4.1%. This entry comes from a study of cytomegalovirus exposure and HLA in healthy donors. Per the germline V gene, CDR1 is MGHRA and CDR2 is YSYEKL. The CDR3 totals 17 residues. The junction had 10 bases not matched to a gene; V was cut back by 4 bases and J by 3 bases.

The V and J genes are TRBV4-1 and TRBJ1-1; 11 bases fit TRBD1. Source material: PBMCs. The receptor was derived from a man aged 40-49 years in good health and CMV-seropositive. DNA for the CDR3: TGCGCCAGCAGCCGACGGACAGGGGGCCGGTCGGACACTGAAGCTTTCTTT. Protein product: CASSRRTGGRSDTEAFF.